This TCR beta chain derives from a study of T-cell reconstitution after alpha-beta-depleted transplantation in children. Library preparation (for TCRbeta) was performed with unique molecular identifiers. MiXCR was run by TCRdb on the PCR reads, yielding one entry per CDR3 protein. Of about a million distinct CDR3 sequences detected, about 26% appear once; the ten largest clones hold 28%. Broader study findings: Surviving recipient cells, namely T cells and thymic progenitors, were the source of high day-60 TCRbeta diversity in some patients. Newly produced T cells mostly provided counts and TCRbeta diversity after one year, as hyperexpanded clones declined. Expanded clones from the graft, numbering several hundred, reportedly supplied alpha-beta T cells about two months after transplant.

This clonotype came up a few times. Its antigen is unidentified. CDR3 length: 16 amino acids. V dropped 1 base and J dropped 5; count of bases not matched to a gene: 5. Germline CDR1 LGHNA, CDR2 YSLEER. The sequence came from a boy in the first two years of life who had a stem cell transplant for SCID, so the T cells may come from the graft donor. The V and J genes are TRBV4-3 and TRBJ2-3, with 11 bases identical to TRBD1. Here the sequenced sample was PBMCs, mostly from graft donor cells, taken 360 days after TCRalphabeta/CD19-depleted stem cell transplant. The CDR3 spells CASSQVGGQGVDTQYF. CDR3 nucleotide sequence: TGCGCCAGCAGCCAAGTTGGGGGACAGGGGGTAGATACGCAGTATTTT.